A single sample gave rise to the 12 T cell receptor beta chains below, sequenced in a study of CD8+ T cells in alopecia areata. The treatment: oral pan-JAK inhibitor, 5-10 mg twice daily. RNA extraction was followed by reverse transcription into cDNA, which acted as the sequencing template. The data were produced by immunoSEQ multiplex PCR, yet TCRdb's version contains in-frame clones alone and is incomplete. The sample includes around 210,000 clones, around 66% seen only once; the top ten take more than 3.5%. The source was CD4+ T cells sorted from blood, collected at week 4, from a patient treated with tofacitinib. The source is a human donor with alopecia areata.

The sample holds a few counts of this clone. The chain is built from TRBV25-1 and TRBJ1-6; D unresolved. Deletions cut 3 bases from V and 3 bases from J, with 3 bases between. The CDR3 extends over 13 amino acids. Germline CDR1 is MGHDK and CDR2 is SYGVNS. CDR3 in DNA: TGTGCCAGCAGTGATCGCTATAATTCACCCCTCCACTTT. As protein: CASSDRYNSPLHF.

The chain links TRBV11-2 to TRBJ2-1; 9 nucleotides align to TRBD2. Trimming took 5 bases from V and 0 from J; bases not matched to a gene: 14. Germline V CDR1 and CDR2: SGHAT, FQNNGV. The CDR3 is 19 residues long. The CDR3 protein is CASSPRRAGGRSSYNEQFF. For the CDR3, the DNA is TGTGCCAGCAGCCCCCGTAGAGCGGGGGGTCGTAGCTCCTACAATGAGCAGTTCTTC.

This clone is a singleton in its sample. This chain links TRBV29-1 with TRBJ2-1; D uncertain. This CDR3 region has 12 residues. CDR1 and CDR2 from the germline V gene are SQVTM and ANQGSEA. V lost 2 bases to trimming and J lost 3 bases, with 5 bases between them. The CDR3 DNA reads as TGCAGCGTTGAAAAGGACTACAATGAGCAGTTCTTC. Its translation: CSVEKDYNEQFF.

The rearrangement joins TRBV6-5 to TRBJ2-1; 7 bases map to TRBD2. CDR3 size: 15 residues. In germline, CDR1 is MNHEY, CDR2 SVGAGI. The V segment lost 0 bases and the J segment 2 bases; nucleotides outside the gene matches: 1. The CDR3 DNA follows: TGTGCCAGCAGTTACTCTGGGGGGGCCTACAATGAGCAGTTCTTC. It is translated as CASSYSGGAYNEQFF.

The J gene is TRBJ1-1, the V gene TRBV29-1; D gene uncertain. The length of the CDR3 is 11 residues. V gave up 7 bases and J gave up 0 bases, with 6 bases separating them. In germline, CDR1 is SQVTM, CDR2 ANQGSEA. CDR3: CSGDMNTEAFF. In nucleotides, the CDR3 is TGCAGCGGTGACATGAACACTGAAGCTTTCTTT.

The V and J genes are TRBV5-1 and TRBJ2-1, with D tentatively TRBD2 (5 bases). V was cut by 0 bases and J by 5 bases, with 12 bases left in between. Germline assignment: CDR1 SGHRS and CDR2 YFSETQ. This CDR3 region has 15 residues. The CDR3 spells CASSLAGNLHNEQFF. The CDR3 nucleotides are TGCGCCAGCAGCTTGGCGGGAAACCTACACAATGAGCAGTTCTTC. Complete variable domain (other parts from reference TRBV5-1 and TRBJ2-1): KAGVTQTPRYLIKTRGQQVTLSCSPISGHRSVSWYQQTPGQGLQFLFEYFSETQRNKGNFPGRFSGRQFSNSRSEMNVSTLELGDSALYLCASSLAGNLHNEQFFGPGTRLTVL.

The table lists this clone with a few counts. The genes are TRBV7-2 and TRBJ2-7; D is tentatively TRBD1 or TRBD2 (5 bases each). Trimming stripped 4 bases from V and 2 bases from J, with 9 bases between. This CDR3 spans 13 amino acids. Germline V gene sequence: CDR1 SGHTA, CDR2 FQGNSA. The CDR3 region has the DNA TGTGCCAGCAGCTCGGGACGGGCCTACGAGCAGTACTTC. The encoded protein is CASSSGRAYEQYF.

The table lists this clone with a few counts. This chain connects TRBV29-1 to TRBJ2-1, with D possibly being TRBD2 (6 bases). The CDR3 covers 14 residues. The V gene lost 0 bases and the J gene lost 7 bases, with 13 bases spanning the gap. Germline V gene sequence: CDR1 SQVTM, CDR2 ANQGSEA. The CDR3 here is CSVEEGSGRNEQFF. CDR3 nucleotide sequence: TGCAGCGTTGAAGAAGGGTCGGGGAGGAATGAGCAGTTCTTC.

The rearrangement joins TRBV29-1 to TRBJ2-7, with 7 positions matching TRBD2. Germline V lookup: CDR1 SQVTM, CDR2 ANQGSEA. V lost 7 bases to trimming and J lost 2 bases; unmatched junction nucleotides: 8. The CDR3 extends over 13 amino acids. The CDR3 sequence is CSAQRGRAYEQYF. The CDR3 DNA follows: TGCAGCGCCCAGCGGGGAAGGGCCTACGAGCAGTACTTC.

This clone appeared once. V and J are TRBV29-1 and TRBJ2-3, with 8 bases aligning to TRBD1. The CDR3 covers 13 residues. Trimming removed 7 bases from V and 7 bases from J; junction bases left unmatched: 10. Germline V gene data show CDR1 as SQVTM and CDR2 as ANQGSEA. This chain's CDR3 is CSERQGPSYTQYF. For the CDR3, the DNA is TGCAGCGAGCGACAGGGGCCAAGTTATACGCAGTATTTT.

This clone has only one observation. The gene calls are TRBV14 and TRBJ1-4, with D possibly being TRBD1 (5 bases). This CDR3 region has 15 residues. V lost 4 bases to trimming and J lost 7 bases, with 16 bases between them. CDR1 is SGHDN, CDR2 FVKESK, per germline. The CDR3 spells CASSPGGTAVEKLFF. The CDR3 bases are TGTGCCAGCAGCCCAGGTGGGACCGCCGTTGAAAAACTGTTTTTT.

Remarks on this clone: This CDR3 is also generated by other DNA sequences in the sample. V usage is TRBV18 and J usage is TRBJ1-2, with no clear D. Per germline, CDR1 KGHSH and CDR2 LQKENI. CDR3 size: 11 residues. Trimming shortened V by 2 bases and J by 5 bases, and 3 bases separated the two germline ends. The CDR3 nucleotides are TGTGCCAGCTCACCAGGGTATGGCTACACCTTC. Protein sequence: CASSPGYGYTF.